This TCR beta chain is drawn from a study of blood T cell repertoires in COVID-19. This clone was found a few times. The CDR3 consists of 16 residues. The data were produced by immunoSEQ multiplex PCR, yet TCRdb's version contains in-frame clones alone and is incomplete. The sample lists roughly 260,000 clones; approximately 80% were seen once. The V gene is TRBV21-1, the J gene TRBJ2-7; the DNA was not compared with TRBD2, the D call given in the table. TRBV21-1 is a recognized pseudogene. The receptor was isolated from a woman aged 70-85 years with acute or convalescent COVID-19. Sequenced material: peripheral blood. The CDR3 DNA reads TGTGCCAGCAGCAAATACAGCGGGGTCCTCTCCTACGAGCAGTACTTC. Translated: CASSKYSGVLSYEQYF.